What follows is one TCR beta chain and its context. Its antigen is not yet known. Per-base qualities were not stored, and no clone one base away is much larger. The library was prepared using 5' RACE. Sequencing relied on an Illumina HiSeq 2500. A second PCR of roughly 6 to 11 cycles was run with a J-beta primer mix and a sample-barcoded 5' primer. Each TCR beta cDNA molecule received a unique molecular identifier from a template-switch 5' adaptor carrying 12 random nucleotides. At least 2.5 million CDR3-containing paired-end reads were obtained from each sample. First-strand cDNA was synthesized from all RNA with the Mint cDNA synthesis kit, primed by a TRBC-specific oligonucleotide. All cDNA was treated with uracil-DNA glycosylase and then went through a first 18-cycle PCR with the universal primers M1SS and BC2_uni_R. In the original analysis: For normalization, 1 million high-quality reads were randomly selected from each sample, with every read carrying a distinct molecular identifier. Instead of being binned into consensus sequences, reads with shared molecular identifiers were discarded. MiTCR, run with a Q25 quality threshold and the strictest error-elimination algorithm, handled CDR3 identification, clonotype clustering and error correction. A nonparametric unseen species model using Euler transformation provided a lower-bound estimate of total TCR beta diversity. TCRdb cleaned the public reads at Q25 with fastp, built clones with MiXCR and kept in-frame beta chains. Every distinct CDR3 protein forms one entry, paired with its most common genes and DNA. The V and J calls shown here were made by TCRdb, not taken from the authors' results. Within this sample are around 1,700,000 distinct CDR3 sequences, with 25% to 30% of them counted one time only. Of the sample, more than 6% falls within the top ten clones.

This specimen belongs to a study of blood T cells in healthy people across ages (dated by TCRdb to the mid-2010s). The study in broad terms: In model experiments, template switching captured about one uniquely barcoded TCR beta cDNA molecule for every two T cells. Using the same blood draw, the study looked at two additional independent replicas of 1 million unique cDNA reads for two donors, one aged 18 to 30 and the other aged 80 or older. Four age groups were formed from the donors: young (average about 15 years), middle-aged (just under 40), aged (under 70) and long-lived (around 82). To avoid experimental bias, donors of different ages were spread randomly across the sequencing lanes. To track age-related changes in TCR beta repertoire diversity, the study relied on deep sequencing normalized with unique cDNA molecular identifiers.

Spanning cysteine to phenylalanine, the CDR3 consists of 17 amino acids. Just CDR3 DNA is preserved here, 51 bases in frame from base 1. Germline trimming amounts to 3 bases on V and 4 bases on J, with 7 as the count of junction bases outside the gene matches. Sequences SGHAT (CDR1) and FQNNGV (CDR2) are obtained from the germline V gene. Donors were 39 systemically healthy Caucasian individuals from Russia aged roughly 6 to 90 years. About 9.8 milliliters of peripheral blood were drawn from each donor into EDTA-treated Vacutainer tubes. Ficoll-Paque density-gradient centrifugation was used to isolate PBMCs, with at least 6.5 million per sample. Trizol reagent was used to extract total RNA from the PBMCs, yielding at least 6 micrograms per sample. Naive CD45RAhigh/CD27high T cell percentages were measured by flow cytometry on a PBMC aliquot from every donor. Results the study describes overall, beyond this receptor: A strong correlation was found between observed TCR beta diversity and the percentage of naive T cells measured by flow cytometry. As age increased, observed TCR beta diversity per million T cells dropped in a roughly linear way, and a significant reduction was already evident by age approximately 40. Total diversity estimates from one million sequenced T cells were considered lower bounds and underestimates. Because profiling used bulk unsorted PBMCs, naive and antigen-experienced compartments could not be compared conclusively. The long-lived group showed more naive CD4+ T cells, fewer expanded clones and increased TCR diversity than the aged group, suggesting age selection. The CMV infection status of donors was not known, potentially confounding age-related changes in expanded clonotypes.

Specimen: blood. The V and J genes are TRBV11-2 and TRBJ2-1, and TRBD2 matches 12 of the central bases. The clonotype originates from a woman in her twenties or thirties in good health. For the CDR3, the sequence is CASSFTTSGRLYNEQFF. The DNA sequence is given as TGTGCCAGCAGCTTCACAACTAGCGGGAGGCTTTACAATGAGCAGTTCTTC.